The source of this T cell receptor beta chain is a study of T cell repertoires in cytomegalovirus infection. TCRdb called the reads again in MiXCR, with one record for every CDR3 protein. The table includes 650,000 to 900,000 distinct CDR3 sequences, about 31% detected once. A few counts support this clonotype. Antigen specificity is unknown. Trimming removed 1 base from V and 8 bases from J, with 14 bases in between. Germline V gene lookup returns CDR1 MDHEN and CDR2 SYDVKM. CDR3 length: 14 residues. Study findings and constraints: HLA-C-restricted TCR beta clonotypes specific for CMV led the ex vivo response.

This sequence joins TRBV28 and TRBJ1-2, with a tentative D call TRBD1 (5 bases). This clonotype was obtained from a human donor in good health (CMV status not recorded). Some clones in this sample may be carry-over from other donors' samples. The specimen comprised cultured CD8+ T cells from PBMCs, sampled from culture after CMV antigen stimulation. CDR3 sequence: CASSLSAGHGGYTF. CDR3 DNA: TGTGCCAGCAGTTTATCGGCAGGACATGGGGGCTACACCTTC.